This T cell receptor beta chain was observed in a study of shared clonotypes between healthy human individuals. In the study overall: Ranging from 18 to 49 in age, donors were a couple of women and a few men.

CDR3 length: 16 amino acids. Trimming took off 1 base at V and 1 base at J, with 10 bases between the two ends. Germline V gene sequence: CDR1 SGHTA, CDR2 FQGTGA. Remarks on this clone: Its target is not known.

General observations from the study: A reduction in generation probabilities was seen for non-shared clonotypes relative to those shared by all four donors.

Replicate PCRs for sorted subsets used about 200 ng DNA; this equaled 30,000 to 35,000 T cell genomes. Using immunoSEQ multiplex PCR, the repertoire was profiled, and TCRdb retains in-frame clones only, with some absent. The sample gives roughly 700,000 clones, around two thirds of which show up once; approximately 1.6% is in the top ten. Sequencing was done on a sample of memory CD4+ T cells sorted from blood. Described subset: CD45RA-negative fraction. This receptor was taken from a woman in her twenties or thirties in good health. This chain links TRBV7-3 with TRBJ2-2, with a weak D call TRBD1 (5 bases). CDR3 DNA sequence: TGTGCCAGCAGCTTAAGCCCTAGGGGGAACACCGGGGAGCTGTTTTTT. Its translation: CASSLSPRGNTGELFF.